This entry is about one TCR beta chain. These data originate in a study of blood T cell repertoires in COVID-19. Turning to the study itself: Sources were T cells, B-cell-depleted T cells, or PBMCs; the material itself was cDNA or gDNA.

Under the authors' procedure: Reference gene primer amplification yielded estimated nucleated cell counts. Clones were sequenced by immunoSEQ multiplex PCR, and TCRdb holds only the in-frame ones, with some missing. V, J and clone size were drawn from that table, and D and trimming were deduced from the DNA. The table shows around 280,000 clones, with about 90% occurring only once. V was cut by 4 bases and J by 1 base, with 12 bases left in between. Germline CDR1 reads SGHDT; CDR2 reads YYEEEE. The CDR3 contains 16 residues. The TCR sequence derives from a woman in her twenties or thirties who had recovered from COVID-19. The chain carries TRBV5-6 and TRBJ2-6, with a possible D match to TRBD2 (5 bases). The source material was peripheral blood. CDR3 amino acids: CASSPDGGSGANVLTF. As DNA, the CDR3 is TGTGCCAGCAGCCCGGATGGCGGGTCTGGGGCCAACGTCCTGACTTTC.